The clone carrying this TCR beta chain has only a few counts. This CDR3 is also generated by other DNA sequences in the sample. The CDR3 covers 15 residues. Germline CDR1 and CDR2: SGHRS and YFSETQ. J was trimmed by 3 bases and V by 1 base; bases with no gene match: 2. This sample stems from a study of blood T cell repertoires in COVID-19. Overall study: Sites across the United States, Italy and Spain contributed samples from acute and convalescent COVID-19.

Measured with immunoSEQ multiplex PCR; TCRdb has only the in-frame clones, and not every one. The top ten clones hold about 1.3% of a sample with about 220,000 clones, just under 85% of them seen once. The chain has TRBV5-1 and TRBJ2-3, with 10 bases fitting TRBD2. The TCR comes from a middle-aged woman with acute COVID-19. The specimen was PBMCs or T cells enriched from blood (not recorded which). DNA of the CDR3: TGCGCCAGCAGCTTGACTAGCGGGACGACAGATACGCAGTATTTT. Translation: CASSLTSGTTDTQYF.